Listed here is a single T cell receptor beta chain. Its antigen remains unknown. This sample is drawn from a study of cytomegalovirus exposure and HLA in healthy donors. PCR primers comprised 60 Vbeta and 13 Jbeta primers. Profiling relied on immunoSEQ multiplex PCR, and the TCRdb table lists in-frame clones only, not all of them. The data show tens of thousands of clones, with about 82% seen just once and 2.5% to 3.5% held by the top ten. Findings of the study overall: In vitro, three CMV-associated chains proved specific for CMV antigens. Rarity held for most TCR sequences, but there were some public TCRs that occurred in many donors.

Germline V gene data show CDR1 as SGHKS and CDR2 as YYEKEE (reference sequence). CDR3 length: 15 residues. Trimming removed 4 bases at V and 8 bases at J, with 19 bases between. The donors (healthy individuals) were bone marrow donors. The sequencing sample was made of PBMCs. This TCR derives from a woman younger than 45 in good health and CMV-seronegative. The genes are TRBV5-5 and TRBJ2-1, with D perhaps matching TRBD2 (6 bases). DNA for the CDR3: TGTGCCAGCAGCATCCCAACGCGGCGGGGTTATGAGCAGTTCTTC. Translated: CASSIPTRRGYEQFF.